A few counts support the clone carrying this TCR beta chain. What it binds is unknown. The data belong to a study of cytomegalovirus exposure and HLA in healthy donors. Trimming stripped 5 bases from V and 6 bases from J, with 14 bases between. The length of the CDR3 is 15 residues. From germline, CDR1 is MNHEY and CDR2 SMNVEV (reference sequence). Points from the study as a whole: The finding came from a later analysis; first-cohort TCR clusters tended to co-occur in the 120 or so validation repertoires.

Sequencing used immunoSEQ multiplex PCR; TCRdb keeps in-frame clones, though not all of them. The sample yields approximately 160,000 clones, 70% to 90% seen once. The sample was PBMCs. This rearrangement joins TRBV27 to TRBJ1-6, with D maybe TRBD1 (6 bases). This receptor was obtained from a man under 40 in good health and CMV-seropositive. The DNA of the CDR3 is TGTGCCAGCAGTATGTTGACAGGCGGTAATTCACCCCTCCACTTT. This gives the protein CASSMLTGGNSPLHF.